This T cell receptor beta chain was captured by sequencing in a study of blood T cell repertoires in COVID-19. In assigning cohorts, the study relied on participant-reported clinical history. In the 2 weeks before study entry, exposed participants met a COVID-19 case, which was PCR-confirmed or clinician-diagnosed. This CDR3 has 16 amino acids. TCRdb keeps only in-frame clones here, not all; method: immunoSEQ multiplex PCR. The sample contains 250,000 to 300,000 clones, around 80% of which appear only once. This receptor was identified in a man aged 35-49 years who had been exposed to COVID-19. Sequencing was carried out using PBMCs or T cells enriched from blood (not recorded which). This sequence joins TRBV21-1 and TRBJ2-7; the table assigns TRBD1, which was not confirmed against the DNA. TRBV21-1 corresponds to a pseudogene. The CDR3, as DNA: TGTGCCAGCAGCAAATTGGGGGGGACAGGAACCAACGAGCAGTACTTC. It translates to CASSKLGGTGTNEQYF.